This TCR beta chain came from a study of shared clonotypes between healthy human individuals. The germline gives CDR1 SGHRS, CDR2 YFSETQ. The CDR3 runs 15 residues. V was pared by 0 bases and J by 9 bases, with 4 bases of the junction left unmatched. Whole-study results and caveats: Across a handful of donors, naive CD4 shared around 5.3%, naive CD8 over 3%, memory CD4 2% to 2.5%, memory CD8 around 0.36%. Represented diversity, genetic and exposure-history alike, was limited by few donors.

The assay was immunoSEQ multiplex PCR, and TCRdb's table has in-frame clones only and misses some. The sample consists of 1.6 million or so clones, roughly 95% of them appearing once. In the case of this clone: The antigen remains undetermined.

Sequenced input: naive CD4+ T cells sorted from blood. Sample subset: CD45RA+ positively selected. The TCR originated in a man aged 25-45 years in good health. The J gene is TRBJ2-1, the V gene TRBV5-1, with 12 bases that match TRBD1. CDR3 DNA: TGCGCCAGCAGCTTGGAGGGGACAGGGGGCTCTGAGCAGTTCTTC. Translated, it gives CASSLEGTGGSEQFF. The full variable domain, with the rest looked up from reference TRBV5-1 and TRBJ2-1, is KAGVTQTPRYLIKTRGQQVTLSCSPISGHRSVSWYQQTPGQGLQFLFEYFSETQRNKGNFPGRFSGRQFSNSRSEMNVSTLELGDSALYLCASSLEGTGGSEQFFGPGTRLTVL.